This T cell receptor (beta chain) emerged from a study of cytomegalovirus exposure and HLA in healthy donors. In germline, CDR1 is MNHNY, CDR2 SVGAGI (reference sequence). CDR3 length: 16 residues. Trimming removed 2 bases at V and 2 bases at J, with 16 bases between. The PCR had 60 Vbeta and 13 Jbeta primers. Method: immunoSEQ multiplex PCR; TCRdb's copy keeps in-frame clones and lacks some. This sample contains tens of thousands of clones. Among the donors, all were healthy bone marrow donors. On this clone: What it binds is unknown.

The study, taken as a whole, reports: Of the V segments, some could not be distinguished, including TRBV6-2 and TRBV6-3, and were excluded. Segments of the TCR beta V type were, in most cases, productive about 90% or about 30% of the time in an earlier analysis.

The sequence derives from a woman aged 35 to 49 in good health and CMV-seropositive. The V and J genes are TRBV6-6 and TRBJ2-7, with D uncertain. Source material: PBMCs. CDR3 amino acids: CASSYGGRRSTYEQYF. As DNA, the CDR3 is TGTGCCAGCAGTTACGGTGGCAGGCGTTCGACCTACGAGCAGTACTTC.